This entry lists 6 T cell receptor beta chains sequenced from one sample in a study of vaccination and CD4 T cells after COVID-19. No antigen is known for these receptors. The Oncomine TCR Beta short-read assay sequenced DNA from cultured CD4+ T cells. MiXCR, applied by TCRdb to the PCR reads, yields one record per CDR3 protein. The data contain just under 20,000 distinct CDR3 sequences, around 50% of them singletons. Treatment described: roughly 10-day PBMC culture with coronavirus spike peptide pools or control peptides (ViraFEST assay). Sequenced: CD4+ T cells from blood, cultured in vitro. These receptor sequences come from a human donor who had recovered from COVID-19.

The CDR3: CASSEAYEQFF. The DNA of the CDR3 is TGTGCCAGCAGTGAAGCCTATGAGCAGTTCTTC. The chain employs TRBV2 and TRBJ2-1; D not resolved. V lost 0 bases to trimming and J lost 8 bases, with 2 bases between them. This CDR3 is 11 amino acids long. Germline-derived CDR1 and CDR2 are SNHLY and FYNNEI.

The chain links TRBV6-1 to TRBJ1-1; the match to TRBD1 covers 7 bases. Germline V gene lookup returns CDR1 MNHNS and CDR2 SASEGT. The CDR3 consists of 16 residues. With V trimmed by 2 bases and J by 5 bases, 11 bases remained unmatched. The CDR3 spells CASSERQGGAGTEAFF. The CDR3 nucleotides read TGTGCCAGCAGTGAACGTCAAGGGGGCGCAGGTACTGAAGCTTTCTTT.

The sample holds a few counts of this clonotype. The chain carries TRBV20-1 and TRBJ2-7; TRBD1 might be the D (6 bases). Germline CDR1 DFQATT, CDR2 SNEGSKA (reference sequence). Trimming pared 4 bases from V and 13 bases from J, leaving 23 bases between. CDR3 length equals 13 residues. The CDR3 DNA reads TGCAGTGCTACAACGAAGGGGAACAGGGCGAGCTACTTC. It yields the protein CSATTKGNRASYF.

V gene TRBV28 combines with J gene TRBJ1-1; 7 bases agree with TRBD1. This CDR3 has 14 residues. Germline lookup yields CDR1 MDHEN and CDR2 SYDVKM. Trimming cost V 6 bases and J 6 bases; bases outside gene matches: 10. The CDR3 region has the DNA TGTGCCAGCAGACTGGACAGGATCAACCCTGAAGCTTTCTTT. It codes for CASRLDRINPEAFF.

The chain uses TRBV12-3 or TRBV12-4 and TRBJ1-6; 8 bases agree with TRBD1. Trimming removed 9 bases from V and 7 bases from J; junction bases left unmatched: 5. This CDR3 region has 13 residues. CDR3 residues: CASSGTGNSPLHF. DNA of the CDR3: TGTGCCAGTTCCGGGACAGGAAATTCACCCCTCCACTTT.

The chain joins TRBV7-3 to TRBJ2-5, with 13 bases aligning to TRBD2. Germline lookup yields CDR1 SGHTA and CDR2 FQGTGA. V trimming: 3 bases; J trimming: 7 bases; junction bases outside the gene matches: 2. This CDR3 has 14 amino acids. In DNA, the CDR3 is TGTGCCAGCAGCTTCACTAGCGGGGGGGTGACCCAGTACTTC. It encodes CASSFTSGGVTQYF.